This passage covers 10 T cell receptor beta chains from one sample sequenced in a study of blood T cell repertoires in COVID-19. Generated by immunoSEQ multiplex PCR, the TCRdb table keeps only in-frame clones and is missing some. Of a few hundred thousand clones detected, around nine tenths appear once; the ten largest clones hold around a tenth. Material for sequencing was peripheral blood. All receptors come from a man in his forties or fifties who had recovered from COVID-19.

This clone was counted only a few times. V gene TRBV6-6 combines with J gene TRBJ2-4, with no clear D. With 4 bases removed from V and 0 bases from J, the gap between germline ends came to 10 bases. The germline V gene encodes CDR1 MNHNY and CDR2 SVGAGI (reference sequence). The CDR3 runs 15 residues. CDR3 in amino acids: CASSSATSAKNIQYF. The CDR3 DNA sequence: TGTGCCAGCAGTTCAGCGACCTCAGCCAAAAACATTCAGTACTTC.

The V gene is TRBV7-6, the J gene TRBJ2-5; 8 bases agree with TRBD2. Germline-derived CDR1 and CDR2 are SGHVS and FNYEAQ. Trimming took 4 bases from V and 0 from J; bases not matched to a gene: 4. CDR3 size: 15 residues. For the CDR3, the DNA is TGTGCCAGCAGCTCCCCGGGACTAGACCAAGAGACCCAGTACTTC. Encoded protein: CASSSPGLDQETQYF.

This clone came up once. This rearrangement joins TRBV5-5 to TRBJ2-7, with D unclear. V was shortened by 1 base and J by 3 bases, with 5 bases between the two germline ends. The CDR3 consists of 12 residues. CDR1 and CDR2 from the germline V gene are SGHKS and YYEKEE (reference sequence). CDR3 residues: CASSLLGYEQYF. The CDR3 bases are TGTGCCAGCAGCTTGCTCGGCTACGAGCAGTACTTC.

This sequence joins TRBV7-2 and TRBJ1-3, with 7 bases lining up with TRBD1. The CDR3 sequence is 14 residues long. CDR1 SGHTA and CDR2 FQGNSA come from the germline V gene. The trim removed 1 base at V and 4 bases at J, leaving 1 base unmatched. CDR3 region: CASSLGRGGNTIYF. CDR3 DNA sequence: TGTGCCAGCAGCTTAGGCAGGGGGGGAAACACCATATATTTT.

This clone appeared a single time. V gene TRBV19 combines with J gene TRBJ1-5; 7 bases agree with TRBD1. J lost 0 bases, V lost 5 bases, and 4 bases had no gene match. Germline CDR1 reads LNHDA; CDR2 reads SQIVND (reference sequence). The CDR3 sequence is 15 residues long. In nucleotides, the CDR3 is TGTGCCAGTAGTCGGGACAGCTATAGCAATCAGCCCCAGCATTTT. The encoded protein is CASSRDSYSNQPQHF. The complete variable domain, with remaining parts taken from reference TRBV19 and TRBJ1-5, reads DGGITQSPKYLFRKEGQNVTLSCEQNLNHDAMYWYRQDPGQGLRLIYYSQIVNDFQKGDIAEGYSVSREKKESFPLTVTSAQKNPTAFYLCASSRDSYSNQPQHFGDGTRLSIL.

The chain links TRBV7-2 to TRBJ2-1, with D uncertain. The CDR3 is made up of 16 amino acids. Germline assignment: CDR1 SGHTA and CDR2 FQGNSA. V was shortened by 5 bases and J by 0 bases, with 14 bases between the two germline ends. CDR3 sequence: CASSRILPGSYNEQFF. The CDR3 nucleotides read TGTGCCAGCAGCCGTATCCTACCAGGCTCCTACAATGAGCAGTTCTTC.

Comments on this clone: This sample also contains other DNA sequences that code for the same CDR3. The J gene is TRBJ2-7, the V gene TRBV7-2, with D unclear. V lost 1 base and J lost 0, with 10 bases in between. This CDR3 contains 15 residues. The V gene's germline CDR1 is SGHTA and CDR2 FQGNSA. Here the CDR3 reads CASSLGVGSSYEQYF. CDR3 sequence (DNA): TGTGCCAGCAGCTTAGGAGTGGGCAGCTCCTACGAGCAGTACTTC.

This sequence joins TRBV11-3 and TRBJ2-1; D possibly corresponds to TRBD2 (7 bases). The CDR3 length is 15 residues. Germline lookup yields CDR1 SGHNT and CDR2 YENEEA. Trimming left V 2 bases short and J 9 bases short, with 17 bases between. The CDR3 nucleotides read TGTGCCAGCAGCTTATCCGGCAGGGGCGGGGGTGAGCAGTTCTTC. As protein: CASSLSGRGGGEQFF.

The chain couples TRBV7-3 to TRBJ2-3, with 7 bases fitting TRBD2. The germline V gene encodes CDR1 SGHTA and CDR2 FQGTGA. This CDR3 spans 13 amino acids. After removal of 4 bases from V and 9 bases from J, the junction contained 7 bases not matched to a gene. The DNA for the CDR3 is TGTGCCAGCAGCTACGACTCCGGGGGGACGCAGTATTTT. This translates into CASSYDSGGTQYF.

The CDR3 DNA follows: TGTGCCAGCAATATTCCGGGACAACAGCAGCCCCAGCATTTT. Its protein is CASNIPGQQQPQHF. The chain employs TRBV21-1 and TRBJ1-5; the D call TRBD1 from the table was never checked on the DNA. TRBV21-1 is a listed pseudogene. The CDR3 totals 14 residues.